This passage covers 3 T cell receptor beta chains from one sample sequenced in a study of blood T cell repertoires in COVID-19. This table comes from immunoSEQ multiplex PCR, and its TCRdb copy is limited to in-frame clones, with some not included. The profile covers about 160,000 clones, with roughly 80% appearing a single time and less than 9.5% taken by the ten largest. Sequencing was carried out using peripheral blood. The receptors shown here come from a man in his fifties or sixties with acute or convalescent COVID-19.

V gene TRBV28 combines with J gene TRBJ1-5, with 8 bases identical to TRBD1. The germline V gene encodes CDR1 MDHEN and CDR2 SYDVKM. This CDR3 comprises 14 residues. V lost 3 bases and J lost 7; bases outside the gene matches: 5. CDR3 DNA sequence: TGTGCCAGCAGTTTTTACAGGGGGGACCAGCCCCAGCATTTT. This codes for CASSFYRGDQPQHF.

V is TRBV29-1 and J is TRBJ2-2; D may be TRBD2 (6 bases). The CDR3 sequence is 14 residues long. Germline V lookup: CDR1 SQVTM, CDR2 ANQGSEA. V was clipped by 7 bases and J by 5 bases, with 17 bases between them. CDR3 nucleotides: TGCAGCGGCCGGAGGAGGGATGGAACCGGGGAGCTGTTTTTT. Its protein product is CSGRRRDGTGELFF.

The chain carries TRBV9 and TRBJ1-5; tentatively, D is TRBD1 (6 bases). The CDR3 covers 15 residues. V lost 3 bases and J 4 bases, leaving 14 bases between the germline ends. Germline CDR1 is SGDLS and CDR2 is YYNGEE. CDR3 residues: CASSADSSLNQPQHF. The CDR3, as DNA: TGTGCCAGCAGCGCGGACAGTTCCCTTAATCAGCCCCAGCATTTT. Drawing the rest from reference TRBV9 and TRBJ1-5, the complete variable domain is DSGVTQTPKHLITATGQRVTLRCSPRSGDLSVYWYQQSLDQGLQFLIQYYNGEERAKGNILERFSAQQFPDLHSELNLSSLELGDSALYFCASSADSSLNQPQHFGDGTRLSIL.